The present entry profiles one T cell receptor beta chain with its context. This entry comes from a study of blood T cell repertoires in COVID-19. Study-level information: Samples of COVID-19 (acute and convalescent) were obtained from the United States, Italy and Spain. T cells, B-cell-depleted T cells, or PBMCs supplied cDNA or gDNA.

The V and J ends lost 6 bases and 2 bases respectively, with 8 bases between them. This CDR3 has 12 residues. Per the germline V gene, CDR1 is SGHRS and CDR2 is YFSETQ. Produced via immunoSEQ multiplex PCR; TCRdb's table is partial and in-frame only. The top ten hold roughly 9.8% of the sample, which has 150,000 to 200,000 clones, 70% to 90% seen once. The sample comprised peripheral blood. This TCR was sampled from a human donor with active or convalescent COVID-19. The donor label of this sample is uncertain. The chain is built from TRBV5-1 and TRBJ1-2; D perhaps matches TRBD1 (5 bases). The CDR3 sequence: CASTDSNYGYTF. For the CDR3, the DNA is TGCGCCAGCACAGACAGCAACTATGGCTACACCTTC.